This T cell receptor beta chain was recovered during a study of CD8+CD57+ T cells in acquired aplastic anemia. As for the study in general: An average of roughly 2.9 ug of DNA was obtained from sorted CD4+ and CD8+ cells.

Per the germline V gene, CDR1 is MNHEY and CDR2 is SVGEGT. V shed 6 bases and J shed 1 base, with 13 bases lying between them. This CDR3 is built from 15 residues. Before being chosen for sequencing, patients had shown CD8+CD57+ cell expansion by flow cytometry. This clonotype has just a few counts. TCR beta VDJ and CDR3 profiling used genomic DNA as template. TCRdb reanalysed the reads using MiXCR and keeps one entry per CDR3 protein. The sample shows over 150,000 distinct CDR3 sequences, roughly half of them seen only once. The clonotype comes from a human donor with aplastic anemia. This chain uses TRBV6-2 or TRBV6-3 with TRBJ2-1; D is undetermined. The sequenced material came from sorted CD4+, CD8+, or CD8+CD57+ T cells (not recorded which) from PBMCs. In nucleotides, the CDR3 is TGTGCCAGCAGGTCGGTCGGCGATTCCTACAATGAGCAGTTCTTC. Its protein product is CASRSVGDSYNEQFF.